The rows below give T cell receptor beta chains drawn from one sample of a study of blood T cell repertoires in COVID-19. Using immunoSEQ multiplex PCR, the repertoire was profiled, and TCRdb retains in-frame clones only, with some absent. This table has roughly 190,000 clones, about four fifths appearing once. Sequenced: peripheral blood. Source of these receptors: a woman aged 40 to 49 with acute or convalescent COVID-19. Each CDR3 is given without its conserved first and last residue.

TRBJ2-3 TRBV19 ASRSAGAGTDTQY
TRBJ2-3 TRBV6-2/TRBV6-3 ASSPSGGAPDTQY
TRBJ2-2 TRBV5-1 ASSLLGEGRAGELF
TRBJ1-4 TRBV3-1/TRBV3-2 ASSARAGALGEKLF
TRBJ2-5 TRBV2 ASRSATQY
TRBJ2-7 TRBV23-1 ASSQGLGISGYEQY
TRBJ1-2 TRBV12-3/TRBV12-4 ASSPPGYYGYT
TRBJ1-1 TRBV6-2/TRBV6-3 ASSYIRTGRAF
TRBJ2-7 TRBV2 ASRVAGNSYEQY
TRBJ1-1 TRBV7-2 ASSLQGIQAF
TRBJ1-5 TRBV3-1/TRBV3-2 ASSRDRISKPQH
TRBJ2-2 TRBV3-1/TRBV3-2 ASSQGPGTNTGELF
TRBJ2-7 TRBV27 ASSFLGGGSYEQY
TRBJ2-2 TRBV28 ASSSAGELF
TRBJ1-1 TRBV23-1 ASSQTLRGPLGAEAF
TRBJ1-5 TRBV29-1 SAGLSNQPQH
TRBJ2-7 TRBV5-1 ASTPDSVSYEQY
TRBJ1-4 TRBV12-3/TRBV12-4 ASSLGLVEKLF
TRBJ1-1 TRBV28 ASSAGQGSGAF
TRBJ1-5 TRBV28 ATSGPADLYSNQPQH
TRBJ2-7 TRBV2 ASSAQRSGYEQY
TRBJ1-5 TRBV2 ASTPGERDNQPQH
TRBJ1-5 TRBV19 ASSPTMETGGIAGRSNQPQH
TRBJ1-1 TRBV2 ASSVQGNTEAF
TRBJ1-6 TRBV5-5 ASSLLGTGAYSYNSPLH
TRBJ2-1 TRBV4-2 ASSQDTSGRESYNEQF
TRBJ1-5 TRBV19 ASSIGNRGPYSNQPQH
TRBJ2-7 TRBV5-5 ASSLAPRGAYEQY
TRBJ2-1 TRBV5-1 ASSLGPAGNEQF
TRBJ1-4 TRBV5-1 ASSLGTGVGELF
TRBJ1-2 TRBV30 AGPGHPNYGYT
TRBJ1-3 TRBV7-2 ASSYIYGSSGNTIY
TRBJ2-7 TRBV3-1/TRBV3-2 ASSRGVAGGSSYEQY
TRBJ1-3 TRBV19 ASSRRSVPSGNTIY
TRBJ2-5 TRBV28 ASRVPGGPETQY
TRBJ2-1 TRBV3-1/TRBV3-2 ASSQTSGGVSEQF
TRBJ2-1 TRBV11-2 ASSFSVEQF
TRBJ1-6 TRBV6-5 ASSYSSRTPLH
TRBJ2-5 TRBV6-5 ASRTGGGETQY
TRBJ2-5 TRBV7-2 ASSLARGGRGLGETQY